Here is one T cell receptor beta chain with its context. Its antigen is still unknown. RNA was isolated and reverse transcribed to cDNA, the sequencing template. Sequencing was performed with immunoSEQ multiplex PCR; in TCRdb, only in-frame clones are kept and a portion is missing. The table has 110,000 or so clones, around three fifths seen once. The record originates from a study of CD8+ T cells in alopecia areata. For the study at large: Scoring of severity for treated patients was based on percentage of affected scalp area. General study findings and limits: It was less clear whether patients shared TCRs than it was in mice, possibly because of HLA.

Indicated treatment: oral pan-JAK inhibitor, 5-10 mg twice daily. Germline V lookup: CDR1 LNHDA, CDR2 SQIVND (reference sequence). Trimming removed 6 bases from V and 6 bases from J, with 9 bases in between. CDR3 length: 12 residues. The receptor was derived from a human donor with alopecia areata. The sample consisted of CD4+ T cells sorted from blood, taken at week 24, from a patient treated with tofacitinib. The genes are TRBV19 and TRBJ2-1; no reliable D call. The CDR3 region is CASSPSPNEQFF. The CDR3 coding sequence is TGTGCCAGTAGCCCCAGCCCCAATGAGCAGTTCTTC.